The 10 T cell receptor beta chains presented below share a single source sample, sequenced in a study of CD8+ T cells in alopecia areata (dated by TCRdb to between 2018 and 2020). The sample's time point, from its label and the paper: less than 30 weeks on oral tofacitinib. The treatment or condition label, as the study defines it: oral pan-JAK inhibitor, 5-10 mg twice daily. The method behind the library was the immunoSEQ multiplex PCR assay. To provide template for TCR sequencing, every sample had RNA extracted and reverse transcribed into cDNA. This is the immuneACCESS table as TCRdb keeps it, with only in-frame sequences that have V and J called. A part of the clones is gone; compared with another copy, unresolved V genes explain less than half, and the rest is unexplained. Here the sample has about 180,000 clones; about 55% occur a single time. 10% to 11% of the sample rests with the top ten.

Material: CD8+ T cells sorted from blood, obtained at week 24, from a patient treated with tofacitinib. The receptors come from a human donor with alopecia areata.

The genes are TRBV29-1 and TRBJ2-3; 9 nucleotides align to TRBD2. The trim removed 4 bases at V and 4 bases at J, leaving 6 bases unmatched. The CDR3 loop spans 14 amino acids. Germline V gene sequence: CDR1 SQVTM, CDR2 ANQGSEA. CDR3 amino acids: CSVVVAGESDTQYF. Written as DNA, the CDR3 is TGCAGCGTTGTCGTAGCGGGGGAGTCAGATACGCAGTATTTT.

In DNA, the CDR3 is TGTGCCAGCAGCACCCGACTAGCGGGGGTCTCCTACAATGAGCAGTTCTTC. Its protein is CASSTRLAGVSYNEQFF. This chain uses TRBV7-8 with TRBJ2-1, with 12 bases fitting TRBD2. V trimming: 5 bases; J trimming: 0 bases; junction bases outside the gene matches: 5. The CDR3 runs 17 residues. In germline, CDR1 is SGHVS, CDR2 FQNEAQ.

There are a few counts of this clone. The chain recombines TRBV12-5 with TRBJ2-3; D is unclear. Germline-derived CDR1 and CDR2 are LGHNT and FRNRAP. Trimming took 3 bases from V and 5 from J, leaving 3 bases between them. This CDR3 spans 11 amino acids. The CDR3 sequence: CASGFGDTQYF. The DNA of the CDR3 is TGTGCTAGTGGTTTTGGAGATACGCAGTATTTT.

V is TRBV9 and J is TRBJ1-1, with D possibly matching TRBD1 (6 bases). V was clipped by 0 bases and J by 4 bases, with 16 bases between them. This CDR3 has 16 residues. Per the germline V gene, CDR1 is SGDLS and CDR2 is YYNGEE. CDR3 coding DNA: TGTGCCAGCAGCGTAGGACGGACAGATTCTCGCACTGAAGCTTTCTTT. Protein: CASSVGRTDSRTEAFF.

A few counts support this clone. V usage is TRBV13 and J usage is TRBJ2-7, with D perhaps being TRBD1 or TRBD2 (5 bases each). CDR1 PRHDT and CDR2 FYEKMQ come from the germline V gene (reference sequence). V was clipped by 5 bases and J by 3 bases, with 17 bases between them. This CDR3 is built from 15 residues. CDR3 loop: CASSGGLGANYEQYF. The CDR3 nucleotides are TGTGCCAGCAGCGGTGGCCTCGGGGCCAACTACGAGCAGTACTTC.

This chain links TRBV7-2 with TRBJ1-2; D is unclear. Between the trimmed V and J ends, which lost 3 bases and 6 bases, there was a span of 17 bases. The CDR3 has 15 residues. Germline V CDR1 and CDR2: SGHTA, FQGNSA. The CDR3 nucleotides are TGTGCCAGCAGCTTCGGCGTTGGGGAGGCGAATGGCTACACCTTC. Its protein product is CASSFGVGEANGYTF.

This chain uses TRBV19 with TRBJ1-5; 7 bases are a match to TRBD1. Germline V lookup: CDR1 LNHDA, CDR2 SQIVND (reference sequence). The CDR3 sequence is 19 residues long. V was clipped by 5 bases and J by 5 bases; unmatched bases: 21. DNA of the CDR3: TGTGCCAGTAGTCCAACAGGGGAACAGGGGAGGTGGAGCGATCAGCCCCAGCATTTT. Its protein product is CASSPTGEQGRWSDQPQHF.

J is TRBJ1-1 and V is TRBV27; no clear D. The ends were cut back, 6 bases at V and 5 bases at J, with 4 bases in the middle. The CDR3 sequence is 10 residues long. Germline CDR1 and CDR2: MNHEY and SMNVEV (reference sequence). Here the CDR3 reads CASRGTEAFF. CDR3 nucleotide sequence: TGTGCCAGCAGGGGGACTGAAGCTTTCTTT.

This clone was seen a handful of times. The chain has TRBV7-8 and TRBJ2-5; D call uncertain. Trimming stripped 1 base from V and 5 bases from J, with 5 bases between. From germline, CDR1 is SGHVS and CDR2 FQNEAQ. This CDR3 is built from 12 residues. CDR3 DNA: TGTGCCAGCAGCTTAGTTTGGGAGACCCAGTACTTC. Translation: CASSLVWETQYF.

The gene calls are TRBV29-1 and TRBJ1-3; D remains ambiguous. V was clipped by 3 bases and J by 0 bases, with 9 bases between them. The CDR3 runs to 14 residues. Per germline, CDR1 SQVTM and CDR2 ANQGSEA. CDR3: CSVDAGISGNTIYF. CDR3 nucleotide sequence: TGCAGCGTTGATGCCGGGATCTCTGGAAACACCATATATTTT.